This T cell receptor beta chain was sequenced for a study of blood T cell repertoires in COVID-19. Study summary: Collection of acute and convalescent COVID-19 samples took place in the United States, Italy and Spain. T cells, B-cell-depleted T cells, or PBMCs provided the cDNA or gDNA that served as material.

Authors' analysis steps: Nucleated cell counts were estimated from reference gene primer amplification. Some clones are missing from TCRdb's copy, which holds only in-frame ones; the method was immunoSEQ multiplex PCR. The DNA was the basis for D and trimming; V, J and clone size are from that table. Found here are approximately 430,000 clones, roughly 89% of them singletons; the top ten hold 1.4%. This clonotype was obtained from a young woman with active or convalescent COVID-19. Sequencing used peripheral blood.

The CDR3: CASSIDSGLAGPDTQYF. CDR3 DNA sequence: TGTGCCAGTAGTATAGACTCAGGACTAGCGGGGCCAGATACGCAGTATTTT. V gene TRBV19 combines with J gene TRBJ2-3; 12 bases align to TRBD2. V lost 0 bases and J lost 4; bases outside the gene matches: 5. This CDR3 has 17 residues. Germline CDR1 is LNHDA and CDR2 is SQIVND (reference sequence).